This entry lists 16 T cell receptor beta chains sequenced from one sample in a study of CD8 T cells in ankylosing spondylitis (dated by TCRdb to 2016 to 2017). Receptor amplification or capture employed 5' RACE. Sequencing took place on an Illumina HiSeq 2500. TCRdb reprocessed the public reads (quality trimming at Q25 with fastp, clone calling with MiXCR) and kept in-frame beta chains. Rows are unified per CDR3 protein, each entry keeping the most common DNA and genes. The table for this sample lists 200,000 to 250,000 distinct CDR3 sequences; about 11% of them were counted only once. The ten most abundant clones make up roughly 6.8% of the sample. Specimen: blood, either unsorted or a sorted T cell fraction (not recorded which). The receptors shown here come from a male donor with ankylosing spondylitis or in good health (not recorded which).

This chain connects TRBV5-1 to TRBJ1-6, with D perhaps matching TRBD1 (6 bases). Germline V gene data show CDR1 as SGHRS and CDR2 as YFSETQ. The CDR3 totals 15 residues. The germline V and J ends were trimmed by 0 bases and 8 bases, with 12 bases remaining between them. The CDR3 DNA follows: TGCGCCAGCAGCTTGGAGGGGGGTGGAGATTCACCCCTCCACTTT. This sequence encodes CASSLEGGGDSPLHF.

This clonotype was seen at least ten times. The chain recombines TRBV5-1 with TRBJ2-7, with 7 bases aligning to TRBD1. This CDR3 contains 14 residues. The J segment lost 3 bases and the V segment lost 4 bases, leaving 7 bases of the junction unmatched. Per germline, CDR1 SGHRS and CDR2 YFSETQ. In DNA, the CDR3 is TGCGCCAGCAGCCTACGACAGGGACGCTACGAGCAGTACTTC. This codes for CASSLRQGRYEQYF.

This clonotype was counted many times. The CDR3: CASSSYGTALGDTQYF. CDR3 DNA: TGTGCCAGCAGCTCTTATGGGACCGCATTGGGGGATACGCAGTATTTT. The chain recombines TRBV5-5 with TRBJ2-3; the D call may be TRBD1 or TRBD2 (5 bases each). Trimming removed 3 bases at V and 6 bases at J, with 20 bases between. Looked up from germline, CDR1 is SGHKS and CDR2 is YYEKEE (reference sequence). The CDR3 length is 16 residues.

CDR3 sequence (DNA): TGCAGCGTTGCGGCCGCCCCCGATCAGCCCCAGCATTTT. It is translated as CSVAAAPDQPQHF. The chain is built from TRBV29-1 and TRBJ1-5; no definite D call. Trimming removed 4 bases from V and 5 bases from J, with 12 bases in between. The germline V gene has CDR1 SQVTM and CDR2 ANQGSEA. The CDR3 covers 13 residues.

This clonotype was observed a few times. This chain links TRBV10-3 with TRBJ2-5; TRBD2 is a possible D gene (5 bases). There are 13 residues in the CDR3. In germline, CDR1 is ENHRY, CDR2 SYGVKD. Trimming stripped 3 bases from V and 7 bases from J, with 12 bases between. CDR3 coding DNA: TGTGCCATCAGTGATTCGGGCCGGGGGACCCAGTACTTC. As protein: CAISDSGRGTQYF.

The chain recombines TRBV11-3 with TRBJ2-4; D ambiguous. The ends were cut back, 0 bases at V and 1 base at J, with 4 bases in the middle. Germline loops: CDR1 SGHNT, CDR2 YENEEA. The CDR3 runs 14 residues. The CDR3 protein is CASSLEGAKNIQYF. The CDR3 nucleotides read TGTGCCAGCAGCTTAGAAGGGGCCAAAAACATTCAGTACTTC.

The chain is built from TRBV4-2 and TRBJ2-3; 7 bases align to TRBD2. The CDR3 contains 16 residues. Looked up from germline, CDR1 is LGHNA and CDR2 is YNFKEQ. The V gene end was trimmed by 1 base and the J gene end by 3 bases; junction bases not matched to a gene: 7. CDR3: CASSQVASGLTDTQYF. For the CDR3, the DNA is TGTGCCAGCAGCCAAGTGGCTAGCGGACTTACAGATACGCAGTATTTT.

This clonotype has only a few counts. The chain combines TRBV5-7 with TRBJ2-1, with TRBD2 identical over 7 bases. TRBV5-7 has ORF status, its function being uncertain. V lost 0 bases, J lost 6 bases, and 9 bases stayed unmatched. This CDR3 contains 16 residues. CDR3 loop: CASSLGSSTGGNEQFF. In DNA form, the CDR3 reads TGTGCCAGCAGCTTGGGGAGCTCGACGGGGGGCAATGAGCAGTTCTTC.

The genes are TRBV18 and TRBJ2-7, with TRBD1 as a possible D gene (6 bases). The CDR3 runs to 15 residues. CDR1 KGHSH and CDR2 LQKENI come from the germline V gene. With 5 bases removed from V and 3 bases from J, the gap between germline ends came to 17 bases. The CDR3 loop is CASSYQGQRLYEQYF. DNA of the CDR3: TGTGCCAGCTCATACCAGGGGCAGCGACTCTACGAGCAGTACTTC.

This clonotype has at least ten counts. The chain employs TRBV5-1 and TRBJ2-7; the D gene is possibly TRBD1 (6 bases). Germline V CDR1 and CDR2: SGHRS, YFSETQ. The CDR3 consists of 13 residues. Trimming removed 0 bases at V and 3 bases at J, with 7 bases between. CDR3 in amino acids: CASSLAGVYEQYF. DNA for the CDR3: TGCGCCAGCAGCTTGGCAGGGGTCTACGAGCAGTACTTC.

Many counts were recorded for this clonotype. The CDR3 DNA follows: TGCAGCGTTCTATGGGAAACGGGCTACACCTTC. It codes for CSVLWETGYTF. This chain links TRBV29-1 with TRBJ1-2; no firm D call. This CDR3 has 11 residues. Germline V gene data show CDR1 as SQVTM and CDR2 as ANQGSEA. V was clipped by 5 bases and J by 8 bases, with 12 bases between them.

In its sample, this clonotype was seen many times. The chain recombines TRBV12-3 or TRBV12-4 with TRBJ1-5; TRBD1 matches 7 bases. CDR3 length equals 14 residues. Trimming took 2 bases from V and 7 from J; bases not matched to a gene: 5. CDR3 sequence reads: CASSLRGGEQPQHF. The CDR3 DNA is TGTGCCAGCAGTTTAAGAGGGGGCGAACAGCCCCAGCATTTT.

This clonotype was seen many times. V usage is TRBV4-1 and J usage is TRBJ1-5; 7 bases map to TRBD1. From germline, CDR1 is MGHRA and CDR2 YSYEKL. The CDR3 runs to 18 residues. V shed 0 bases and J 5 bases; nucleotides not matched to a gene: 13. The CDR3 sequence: CASSQDAQWTGWYQPQHF. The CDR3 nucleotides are TGCGCCAGCAGCCAAGATGCGCAGTGGACAGGCTGGTATCAGCCCCAGCATTTT.

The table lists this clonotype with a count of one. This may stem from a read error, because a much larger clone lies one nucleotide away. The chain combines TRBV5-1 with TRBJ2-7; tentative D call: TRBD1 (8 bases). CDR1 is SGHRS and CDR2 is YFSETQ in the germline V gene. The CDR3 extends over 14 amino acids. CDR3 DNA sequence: TGCGCCAACAGCTTGGACAGGGAGGGATACGAGCAGTACTTC. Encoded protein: CANSLDREGYEQYF.

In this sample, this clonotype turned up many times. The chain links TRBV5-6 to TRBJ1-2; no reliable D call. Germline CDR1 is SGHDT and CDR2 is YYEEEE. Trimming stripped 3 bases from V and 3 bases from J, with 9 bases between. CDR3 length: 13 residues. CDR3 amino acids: CASSSDLYYGYTF. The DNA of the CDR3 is TGTGCCAGCAGCTCGGACCTATACTATGGCTACACCTTC.

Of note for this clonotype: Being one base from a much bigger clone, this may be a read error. CDR3: CASSFGDGRDQPQHF. The CDR3 DNA reads TGTGCCAGCAGTTTTGGAGACGGGCGGGATCAGCCCCAGCATTTT. V and J are TRBV12-3 or TRBV12-4 and TRBJ1-5; no definite D call. The CDR3 runs 15 residues. The V end was cut by 3 bases, the J end by 5 bases, with 14 bases between.